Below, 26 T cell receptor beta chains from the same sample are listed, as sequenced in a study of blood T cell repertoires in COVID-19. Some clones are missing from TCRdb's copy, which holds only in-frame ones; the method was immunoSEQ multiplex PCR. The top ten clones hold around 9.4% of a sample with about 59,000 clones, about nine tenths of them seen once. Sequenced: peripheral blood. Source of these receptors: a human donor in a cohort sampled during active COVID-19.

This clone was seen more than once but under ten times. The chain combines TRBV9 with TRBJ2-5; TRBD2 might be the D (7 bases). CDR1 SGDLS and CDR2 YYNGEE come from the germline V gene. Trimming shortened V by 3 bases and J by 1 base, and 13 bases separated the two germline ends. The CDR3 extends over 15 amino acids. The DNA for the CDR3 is TGTGCCAGCAGCGATCTTAGGGGGGGCCAAGAGACCCAGTACTTC. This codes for CASSDLRGGQETQYF. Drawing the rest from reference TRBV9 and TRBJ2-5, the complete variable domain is DSGVTQTPKHLITATGQRVTLRCSPRSGDLSVYWYQQSLDQGLQFLIQYYNGEERAKGNILERFSAQQFPDLHSELNLSSLELGDSALYFCASSDLRGGQETQYFGPGTRLLVL.

The CDR3 DNA is TGTGCCAGCAGGGAACTAGCGGGAGGGCTCTCTGGGGCCAACGTCCTGACTTTC. Translation: CASRELAGGLSGANVLTF. The chain links TRBV6-1 to TRBJ2-6; 13 nucleotides line up with TRBD2. Germline-derived CDR1 and CDR2 are MNHNS and SASEGT. This CDR3 spans 18 amino acids. V shed 6 bases, J shed 0 bases, and the junction held 5 bases outside the gene matches.

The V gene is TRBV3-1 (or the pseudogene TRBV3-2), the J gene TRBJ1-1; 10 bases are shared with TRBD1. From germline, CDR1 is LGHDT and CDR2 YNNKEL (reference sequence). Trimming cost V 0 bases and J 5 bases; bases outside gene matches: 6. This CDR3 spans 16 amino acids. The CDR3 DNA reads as TGTGCCAGCAGCCAAGAGTTGGGACAGGGGTCGACTGAAGCTTTCTTT. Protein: CASSQELGQGSTEAFF.

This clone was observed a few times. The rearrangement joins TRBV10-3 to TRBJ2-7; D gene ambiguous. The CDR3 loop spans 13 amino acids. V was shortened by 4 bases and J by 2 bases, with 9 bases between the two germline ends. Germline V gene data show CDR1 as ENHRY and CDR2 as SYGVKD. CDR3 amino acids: CAISVGEAYEQYF. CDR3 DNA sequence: TGTGCCATCAGTGTCGGCGAGGCCTACGAGCAGTACTTC.

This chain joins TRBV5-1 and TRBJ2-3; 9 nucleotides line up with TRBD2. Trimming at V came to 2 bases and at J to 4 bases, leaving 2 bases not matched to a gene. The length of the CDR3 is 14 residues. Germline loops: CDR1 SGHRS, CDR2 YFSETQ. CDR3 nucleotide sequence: TGCGCCAGCAGCTTAAGGACTAGCGCAGATACGCAGTATTTT. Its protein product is CASSLRTSADTQYF. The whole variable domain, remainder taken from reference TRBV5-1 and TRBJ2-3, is KAGVTQTPRYLIKTRGQQVTLSCSPISGHRSVSWYQQTPGQGLQFLFEYFSETQRNKGNFPGRFSGRQFSNSRSEMNVSTLELGDSALYLCASSLRTSADTQYFGPGTRLTVL.

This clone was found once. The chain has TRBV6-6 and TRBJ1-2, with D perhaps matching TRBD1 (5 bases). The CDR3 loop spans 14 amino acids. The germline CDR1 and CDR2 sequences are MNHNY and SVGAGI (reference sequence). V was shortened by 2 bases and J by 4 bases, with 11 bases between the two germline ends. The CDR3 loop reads CASSYRRDPYGYTF. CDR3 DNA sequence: TGTGCCAGCAGTTACCGCAGGGATCCCTATGGCTACACCTTC.

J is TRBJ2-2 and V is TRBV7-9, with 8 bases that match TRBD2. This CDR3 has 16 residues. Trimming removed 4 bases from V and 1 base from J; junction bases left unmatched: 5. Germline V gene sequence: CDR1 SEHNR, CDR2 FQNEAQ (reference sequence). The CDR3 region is CASSSAGGRNTGELFF. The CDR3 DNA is TGTGCCAGCAGCTCTGCGGGGGGTCGGAACACCGGGGAGCTGTTTTTT.

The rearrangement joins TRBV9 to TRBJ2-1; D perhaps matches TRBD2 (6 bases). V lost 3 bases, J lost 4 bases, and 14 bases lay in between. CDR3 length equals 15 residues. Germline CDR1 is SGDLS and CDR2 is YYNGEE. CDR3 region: CASSAPPGAYNEQFF. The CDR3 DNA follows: TGTGCCAGCAGCGCTCCCCCGGGAGCTTACAATGAGCAGTTCTTC.

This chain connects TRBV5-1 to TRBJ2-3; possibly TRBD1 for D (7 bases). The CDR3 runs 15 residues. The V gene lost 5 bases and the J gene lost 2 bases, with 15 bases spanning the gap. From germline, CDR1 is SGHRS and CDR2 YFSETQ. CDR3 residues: CASSPGQDYTDTQYF. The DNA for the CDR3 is TGCGCCAGCAGTCCTGGACAGGACTACACAGATACGCAGTATTTT.

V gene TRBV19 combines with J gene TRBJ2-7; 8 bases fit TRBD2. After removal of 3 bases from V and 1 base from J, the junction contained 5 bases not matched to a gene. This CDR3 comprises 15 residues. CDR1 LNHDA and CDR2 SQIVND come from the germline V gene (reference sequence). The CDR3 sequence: CASSISAGVSYEQYF. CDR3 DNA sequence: TGTGCCAGTAGTATCTCAGCGGGAGTGTCCTACGAGCAGTACTTC.

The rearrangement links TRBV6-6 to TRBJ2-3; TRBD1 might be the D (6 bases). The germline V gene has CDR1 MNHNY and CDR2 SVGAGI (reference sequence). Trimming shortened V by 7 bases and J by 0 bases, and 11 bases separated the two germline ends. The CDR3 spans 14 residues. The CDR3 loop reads CASKGGASTDTQYF. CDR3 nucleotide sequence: TGTGCCAGCAAAGGGGGTGCTAGCACAGATACGCAGTATTTT.

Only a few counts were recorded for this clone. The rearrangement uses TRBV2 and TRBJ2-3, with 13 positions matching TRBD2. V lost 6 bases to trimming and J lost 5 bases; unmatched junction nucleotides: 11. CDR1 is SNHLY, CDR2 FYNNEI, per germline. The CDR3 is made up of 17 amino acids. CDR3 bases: TGTGCCAGCAGGATAACGCTGGGACTAGCGGGGAGAGATACGCAGTATTTT. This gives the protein CASRITLGLAGRDTQYF.

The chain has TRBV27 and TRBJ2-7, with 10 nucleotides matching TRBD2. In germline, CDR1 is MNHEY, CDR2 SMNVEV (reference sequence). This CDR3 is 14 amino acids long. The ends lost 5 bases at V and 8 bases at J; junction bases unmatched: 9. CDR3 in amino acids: CASSETSGRRKQYF. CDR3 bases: TGTGCCAGCAGTGAGACTAGCGGGCGCCGTAAGCAGTACTTC.

The CDR3 sequence is CATRPGTGKREWPGKHF. The DNA for the CDR3 is TGTGCCACCAGACCCGGGACAGGGAAACGTGAATGGCCCGGGAAGCATTTT. This rearrangement joins TRBV24-1 to TRBJ1-5; 9 nucleotides line up with TRBD1. The CDR3 has 17 amino acids. V trimming: 7 bases; J trimming: 14 bases; junction bases outside the gene matches: 23. Germline V gene lookup returns CDR1 KGHDR and CDR2 SFDVKD.

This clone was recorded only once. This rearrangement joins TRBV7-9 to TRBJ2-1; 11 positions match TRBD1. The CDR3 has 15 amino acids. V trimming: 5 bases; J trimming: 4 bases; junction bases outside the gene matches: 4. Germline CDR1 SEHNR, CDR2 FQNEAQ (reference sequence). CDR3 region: CASSDRDRGYNEQFF. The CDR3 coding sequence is TGTGCCAGCAGCGACCGGGACAGGGGGTACAATGAGCAGTTCTTC. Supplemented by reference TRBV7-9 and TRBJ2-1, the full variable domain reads DTGVSQNPRHKITKRGQNVTFRCDPISEHNRLYWYRQTLGQGPEFLTYFQNEAQLEKSRLLSDRFSAERPKGSFSTLEIQRTEQGDSAMYLCASSDRDRGYNEQFFGPGTRLTVL.

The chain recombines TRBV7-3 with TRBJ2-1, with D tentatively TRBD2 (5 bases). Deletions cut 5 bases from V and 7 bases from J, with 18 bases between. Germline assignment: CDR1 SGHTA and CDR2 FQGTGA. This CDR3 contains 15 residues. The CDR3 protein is CASSPGLGVGNEQFF. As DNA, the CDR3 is TGTGCCAGCAGCCCAGGACTTGGGGTGGGGAATGAGCAGTTCTTC.

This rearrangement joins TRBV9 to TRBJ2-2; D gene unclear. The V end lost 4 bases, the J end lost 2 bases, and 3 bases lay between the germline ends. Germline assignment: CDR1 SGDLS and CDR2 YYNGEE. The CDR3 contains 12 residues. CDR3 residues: CASSPNTGELFF. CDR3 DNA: TGTGCCAGCAGCCCTAACACCGGGGAGCTGTTTTTT.

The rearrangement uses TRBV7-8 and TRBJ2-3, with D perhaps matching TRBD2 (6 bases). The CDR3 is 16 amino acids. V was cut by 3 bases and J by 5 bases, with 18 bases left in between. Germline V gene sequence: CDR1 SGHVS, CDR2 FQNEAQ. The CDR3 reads CASSLYPSGRGDTQYF. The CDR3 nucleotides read TGTGCCAGCAGCTTGTACCCAAGCGGGCGGGGAGATACGCAGTATTTT.

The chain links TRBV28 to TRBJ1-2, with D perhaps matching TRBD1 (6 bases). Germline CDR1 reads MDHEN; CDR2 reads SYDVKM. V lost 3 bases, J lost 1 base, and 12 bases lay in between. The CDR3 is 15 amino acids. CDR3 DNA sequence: TGTGCCAGCAGTTTTCCCCTAGGGGGTAACTATGGCTACACCTTC. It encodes CASSFPLGGNYGYTF.

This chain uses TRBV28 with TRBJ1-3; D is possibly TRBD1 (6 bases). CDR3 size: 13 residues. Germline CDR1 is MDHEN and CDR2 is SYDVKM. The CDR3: CKDSLLSGNTIYF. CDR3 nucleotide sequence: TGTAAGGACAGCCTACTCTCTGGAAACACCATATATTTT.

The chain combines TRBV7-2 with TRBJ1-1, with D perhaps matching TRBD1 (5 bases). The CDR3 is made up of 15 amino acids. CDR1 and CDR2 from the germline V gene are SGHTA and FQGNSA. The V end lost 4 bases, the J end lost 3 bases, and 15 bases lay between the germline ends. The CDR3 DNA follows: TGTGCCAGCAGCTCCGAGACAGTATTAGACACTGAAGCTTTCTTT. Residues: CASSSETVLDTEAFF.

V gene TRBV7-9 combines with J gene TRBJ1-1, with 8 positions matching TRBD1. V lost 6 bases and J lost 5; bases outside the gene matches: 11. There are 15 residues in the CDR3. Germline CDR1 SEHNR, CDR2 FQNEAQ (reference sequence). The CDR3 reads CASSTGQGLWTEAFF. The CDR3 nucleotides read TGTGCCAGCAGTACCGGACAGGGCCTATGGACTGAAGCTTTCTTT.

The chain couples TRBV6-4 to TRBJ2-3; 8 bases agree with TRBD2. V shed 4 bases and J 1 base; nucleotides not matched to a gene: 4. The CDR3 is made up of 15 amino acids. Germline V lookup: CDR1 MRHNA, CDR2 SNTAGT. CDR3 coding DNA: TGTGCCAGCAGTGCCTCGACTAGCGGCACAGATACGCAGTATTTT. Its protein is CASSASTSGTDTQYF.

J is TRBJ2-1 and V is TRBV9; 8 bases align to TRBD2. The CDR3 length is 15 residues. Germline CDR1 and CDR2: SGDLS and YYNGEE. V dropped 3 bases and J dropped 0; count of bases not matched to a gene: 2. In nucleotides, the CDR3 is TGTGCCAGCAGCGGGGGGACTAGCTCCTACAATGAGCAGTTCTTC. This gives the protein CASSGGTSSYNEQFF.

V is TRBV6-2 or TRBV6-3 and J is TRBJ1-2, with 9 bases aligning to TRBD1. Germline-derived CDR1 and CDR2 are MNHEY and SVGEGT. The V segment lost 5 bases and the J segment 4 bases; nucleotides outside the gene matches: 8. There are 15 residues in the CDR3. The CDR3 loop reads CASSRNRGRFYGYTF. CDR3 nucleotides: TGTGCCAGCAGTAGAAACAGGGGGCGCTTCTATGGCTACACCTTC.

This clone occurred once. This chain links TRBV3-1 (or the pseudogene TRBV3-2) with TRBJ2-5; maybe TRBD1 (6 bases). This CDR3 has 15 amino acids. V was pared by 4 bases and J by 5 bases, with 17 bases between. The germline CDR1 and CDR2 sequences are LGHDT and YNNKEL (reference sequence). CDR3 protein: CASSRREDRGETQYF. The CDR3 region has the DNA TGTGCCAGCAGCCGTAGAGAGGATAGGGGGGAGACCCAGTACTTC.